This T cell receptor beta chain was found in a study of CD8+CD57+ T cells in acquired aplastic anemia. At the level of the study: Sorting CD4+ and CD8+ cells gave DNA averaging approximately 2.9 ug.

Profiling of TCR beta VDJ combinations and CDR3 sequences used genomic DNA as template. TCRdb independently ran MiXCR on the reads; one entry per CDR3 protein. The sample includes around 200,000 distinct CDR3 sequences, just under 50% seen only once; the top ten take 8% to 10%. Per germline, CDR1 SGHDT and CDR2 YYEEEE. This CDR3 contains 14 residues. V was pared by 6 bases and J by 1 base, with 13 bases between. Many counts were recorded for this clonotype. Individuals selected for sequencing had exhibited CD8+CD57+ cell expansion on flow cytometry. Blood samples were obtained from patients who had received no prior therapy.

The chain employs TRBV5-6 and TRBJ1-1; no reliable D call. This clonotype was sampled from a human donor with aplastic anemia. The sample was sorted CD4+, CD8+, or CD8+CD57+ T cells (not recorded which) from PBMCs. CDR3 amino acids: CASKVGLRNTEAFF. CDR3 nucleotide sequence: TGTGCCAGCAAGGTGGGTCTAAGGAACACTGAAGCTTTCTTT.